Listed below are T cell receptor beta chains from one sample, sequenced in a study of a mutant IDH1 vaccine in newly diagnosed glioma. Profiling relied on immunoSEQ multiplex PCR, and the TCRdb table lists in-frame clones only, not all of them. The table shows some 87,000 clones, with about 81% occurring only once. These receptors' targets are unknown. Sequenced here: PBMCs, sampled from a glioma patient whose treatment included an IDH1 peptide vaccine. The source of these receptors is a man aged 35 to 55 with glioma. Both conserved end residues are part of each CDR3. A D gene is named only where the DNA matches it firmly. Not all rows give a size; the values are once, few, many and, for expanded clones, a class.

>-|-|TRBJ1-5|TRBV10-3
TGTGCCATCAGTGAGTCTGGCAACTTAGGTCGCAATCAGCCCCAGCATTTT
CAISESGNLGRNQPQHF
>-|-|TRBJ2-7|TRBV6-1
TGTGCCAGCAGGGCGAGGACGGATTCCTACGAGCAGTACTTC
CASRARTDSYEQYF
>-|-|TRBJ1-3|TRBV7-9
TGTGCCAGCAGCCCGGTCCCAGCTGGAATCCTCTCTGGAAACACCATATATTTT
CASSPVPAGILSGNTIYF
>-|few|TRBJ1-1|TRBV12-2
TGTGCAAGTCGCCCAGGGGCGCGGGACACTGAAGCTTTCTTT
CASRPGARDTEAFF
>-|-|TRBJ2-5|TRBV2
TGTGCCAGCAGTGATGAACTACGAGAGACCCAGTACTTC
CASSDELRETQYF
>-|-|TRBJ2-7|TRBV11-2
TGTGCCAGCAGCTCCTGGACAGACCCGGGAGAGCAGTACTTC
CASSSWTDPGEQYF
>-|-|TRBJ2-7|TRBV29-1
TGCAGCGTTGAAGACTACTACAACTACGAGCAGTACTTC
CSVEDYYNYEQYF
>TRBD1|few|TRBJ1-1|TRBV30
TGTGCCTGGGCTGACAGGGATAAGGCTTTCTTT
CAWADRDKAFF
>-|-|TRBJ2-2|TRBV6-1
TGTGCCAGCAGTGAACTTCAGCTACACGGGGAGCTGTTTTTT
CASSELQLHGELFF
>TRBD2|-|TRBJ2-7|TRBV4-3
TGCGCCAGCAGCCAATATAGCGGGGGTTACGAGCAGTACTTC
CASSQYSGGYEQYF
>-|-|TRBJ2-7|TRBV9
TGTGCCAGCAGCGTTGGGTGGAGCTCCTACGAGCAGTACTTC
CASSVGWSSYEQYF
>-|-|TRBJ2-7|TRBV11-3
TGTGCCAGCAGTTGGGGCGGGATGGAGCAGTACTTC
CASSWGGMEQYF
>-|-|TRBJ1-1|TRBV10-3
TGTGCCATCAGGGAGGGGGTAAAGACTGAAGCTTTCTTT
CAIREGVKTEAFF
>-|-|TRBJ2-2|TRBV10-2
TGCGCCAGCAGTGTAGATTGGGCCGGGGAGCTGTTTTTT
CASSVDWAGELFF
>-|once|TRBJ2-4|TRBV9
TGTGCCAGCAGCGGACCCTCCAAAAACATTCAGTACTTC
CASSGPSKNIQYF